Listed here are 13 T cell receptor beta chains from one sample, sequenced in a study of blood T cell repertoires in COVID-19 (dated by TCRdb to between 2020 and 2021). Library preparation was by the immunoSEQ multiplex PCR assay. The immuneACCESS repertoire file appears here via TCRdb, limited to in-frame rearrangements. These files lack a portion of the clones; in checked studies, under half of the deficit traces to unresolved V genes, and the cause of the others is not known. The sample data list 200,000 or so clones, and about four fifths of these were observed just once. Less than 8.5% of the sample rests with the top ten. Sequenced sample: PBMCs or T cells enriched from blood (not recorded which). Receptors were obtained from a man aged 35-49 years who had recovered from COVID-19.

CDR3: CASSLKLTGGSKRDEQFF. The CDR3 nucleotides read TGTGCCAGCAGCTTAAAGCTAACGGGGGGGTCCAAGAGGGATGAGCAGTTCTTC. This rearrangement joins TRBV7-6 to TRBJ2-1; 8 positions agree with TRBD2. V was pared by 2 bases and J by 8 bases, with 17 bases of the junction left unmatched. Germline loops: CDR1 SGHVS, CDR2 FNYEAQ. CDR3 length: 18 residues.

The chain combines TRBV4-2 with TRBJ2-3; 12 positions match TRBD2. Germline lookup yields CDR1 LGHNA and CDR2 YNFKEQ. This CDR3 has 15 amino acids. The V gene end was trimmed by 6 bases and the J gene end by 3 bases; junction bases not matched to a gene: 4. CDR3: CASSPGLAGTDTQYF. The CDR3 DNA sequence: TGTGCCAGCAGTCCCGGACTAGCGGGGACAGATACGCAGTATTTT.

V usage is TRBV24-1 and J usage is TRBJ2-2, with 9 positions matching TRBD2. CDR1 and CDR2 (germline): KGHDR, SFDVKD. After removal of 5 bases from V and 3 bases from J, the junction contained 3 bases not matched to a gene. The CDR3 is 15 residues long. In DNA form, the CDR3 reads TGTGCCACCAGTGGCGGGGGGGCGTACACCGGGGAGCTGTTTTTT. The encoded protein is CATSGGGAYTGELFF.

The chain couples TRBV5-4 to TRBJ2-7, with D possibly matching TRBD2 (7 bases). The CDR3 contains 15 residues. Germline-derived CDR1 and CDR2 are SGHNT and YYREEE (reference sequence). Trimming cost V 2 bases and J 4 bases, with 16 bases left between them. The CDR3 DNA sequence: TGTGCCAGCAGCTTTGGAGGGGGGGCTTCGTACGAGCAGTACTTC. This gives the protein CASSFGGGASYEQYF.

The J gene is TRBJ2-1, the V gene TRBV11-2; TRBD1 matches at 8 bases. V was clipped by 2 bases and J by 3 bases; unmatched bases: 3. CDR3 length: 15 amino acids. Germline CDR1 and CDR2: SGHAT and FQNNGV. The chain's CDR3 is CASSLIRGRYNEQFF. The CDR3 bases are TGTGCCAGCAGCTTAATCAGGGGGCGCTACAATGAGCAGTTCTTC.

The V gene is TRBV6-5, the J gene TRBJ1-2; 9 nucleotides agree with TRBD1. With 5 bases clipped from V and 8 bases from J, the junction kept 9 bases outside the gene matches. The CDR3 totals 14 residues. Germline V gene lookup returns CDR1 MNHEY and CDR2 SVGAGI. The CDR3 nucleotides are TGTGCCAGCAGTAAAAGGGGACAGGGTAACGGCTACACCTTC. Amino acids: CASSKRGQGNGYTF.

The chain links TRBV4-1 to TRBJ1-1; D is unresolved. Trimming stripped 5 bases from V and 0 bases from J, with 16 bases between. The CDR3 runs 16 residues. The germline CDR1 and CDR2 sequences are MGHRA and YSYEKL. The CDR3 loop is CASSVFSTAMNTEAFF. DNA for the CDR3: TGCGCCAGCAGCGTCTTTTCTACAGCTATGAACACTGAAGCTTTCTTT.

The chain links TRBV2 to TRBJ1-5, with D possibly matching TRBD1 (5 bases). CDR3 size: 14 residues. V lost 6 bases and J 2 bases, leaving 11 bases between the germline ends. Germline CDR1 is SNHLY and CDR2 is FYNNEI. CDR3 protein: CASSLGGGNQPQHF. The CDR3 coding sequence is TGTGCCAGCAGCCTGGGGGGGGGCAATCAGCCCCAGCATTTT.

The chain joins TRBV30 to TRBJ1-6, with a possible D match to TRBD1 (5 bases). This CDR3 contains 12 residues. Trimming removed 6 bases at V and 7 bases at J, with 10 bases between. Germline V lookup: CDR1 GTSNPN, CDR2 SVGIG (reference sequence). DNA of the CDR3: TGTGCCTGTACCAGGGCAAATTCACCCCTCCACTTT. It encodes CACTRANSPLHF.

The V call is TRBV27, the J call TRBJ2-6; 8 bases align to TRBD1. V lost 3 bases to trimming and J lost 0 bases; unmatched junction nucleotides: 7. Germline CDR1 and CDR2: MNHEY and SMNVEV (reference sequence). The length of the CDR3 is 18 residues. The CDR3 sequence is CASSFRGRKSSGANVLTF. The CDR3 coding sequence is TGTGCCAGCAGTTTCAGGGGGCGAAAGAGCTCTGGGGCCAACGTCCTGACTTTC. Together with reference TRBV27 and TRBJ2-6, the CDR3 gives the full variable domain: EAQVTQNPRYLITVTGKKLTVTCSQNMNHEYMSWYRQDPGLGLRQIYYSMNVEVTDKGDVPEGYKVSRKEKRNFPLILESPSPNQTSLYFCASSFRGRKSSGANVLTFGAGSRLTVL.

The CDR3 bases are TGTGCCAGCAGCCAGATTGGAAGGGAGACGGGGACTGAAGCTTTCTTT. This gives the protein CASSQIGRETGTEAFF. The chain links TRBV3-1 (or the pseudogene TRBV3-2) to TRBJ1-1; D is unresolved. The V and J ends lost 3 bases and 5 bases respectively, with 19 bases between them. Germline loops: CDR1 LGHDT, CDR2 YNNKEL (reference sequence). CDR3 length equals 16 residues.

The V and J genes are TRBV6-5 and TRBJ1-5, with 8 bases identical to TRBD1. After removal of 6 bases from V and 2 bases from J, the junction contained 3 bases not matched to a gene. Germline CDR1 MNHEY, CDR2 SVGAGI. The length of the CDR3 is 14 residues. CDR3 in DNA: TGTGCCAGCAGAGAGACAGGGGGCAATCAGCCCCAGCATTTT. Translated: CASRETGGNQPQHF.

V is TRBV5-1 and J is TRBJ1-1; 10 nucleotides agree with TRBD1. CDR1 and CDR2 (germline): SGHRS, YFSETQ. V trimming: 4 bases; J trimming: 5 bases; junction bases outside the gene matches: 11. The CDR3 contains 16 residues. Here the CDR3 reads CASSHPKTGGETEAFF. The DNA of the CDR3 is TGCGCCAGCAGCCACCCGAAGACAGGGGGCGAAACTGAAGCTTTCTTT.